This TCR beta chain was documented in a study of response to subunit inactivated influenza vaccine. On this clonotype: Its specificity is unknown.

General study points: Authors proposed each seasonal influenza vaccination draws in few new T cells.

V dropped 1 base and J dropped 2 bases, with 11 bases sitting between them. The CDR3 is 15 residues long. CDR1 and CDR2 (germline): SGHVS, FNYEAQ. A single record per CDR3 protein comes from TCRdb applying MiXCR to the RT-PCR reads. The data show more than 700,000 distinct CDR3 sequences, 20% to 25% seen once. The rearrangement uses TRBV7-6 and TRBJ2-5; the D gene is possibly TRBD1 (6 bases). The clonotype comes from a man aged 45-65 years who received an inactivated influenza vaccine. The sample in question was PBMCs from blood, obtained approximately 5 days after vaccination. The CDR3 protein is CASSLVRDKQETQYF. The DNA of the CDR3 is TGTGCCAGCAGCTTAGTTAGGGACAAACAAGAGACCCAGTACTTC.